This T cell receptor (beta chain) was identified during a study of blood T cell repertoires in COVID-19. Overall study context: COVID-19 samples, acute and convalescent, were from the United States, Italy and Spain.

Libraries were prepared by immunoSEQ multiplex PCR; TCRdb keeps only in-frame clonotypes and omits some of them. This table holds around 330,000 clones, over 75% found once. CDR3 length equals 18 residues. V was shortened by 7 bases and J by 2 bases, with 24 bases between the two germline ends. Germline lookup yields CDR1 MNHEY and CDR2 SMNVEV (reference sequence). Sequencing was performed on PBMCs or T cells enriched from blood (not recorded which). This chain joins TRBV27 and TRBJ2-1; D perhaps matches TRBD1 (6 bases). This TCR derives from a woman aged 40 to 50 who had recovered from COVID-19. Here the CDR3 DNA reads TGTGCCAGCACCCCTCGAAACAGGGCTTTATTGGCCTACAATGAGCAGTTCTTC. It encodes CASTPRNRALLAYNEQFF.